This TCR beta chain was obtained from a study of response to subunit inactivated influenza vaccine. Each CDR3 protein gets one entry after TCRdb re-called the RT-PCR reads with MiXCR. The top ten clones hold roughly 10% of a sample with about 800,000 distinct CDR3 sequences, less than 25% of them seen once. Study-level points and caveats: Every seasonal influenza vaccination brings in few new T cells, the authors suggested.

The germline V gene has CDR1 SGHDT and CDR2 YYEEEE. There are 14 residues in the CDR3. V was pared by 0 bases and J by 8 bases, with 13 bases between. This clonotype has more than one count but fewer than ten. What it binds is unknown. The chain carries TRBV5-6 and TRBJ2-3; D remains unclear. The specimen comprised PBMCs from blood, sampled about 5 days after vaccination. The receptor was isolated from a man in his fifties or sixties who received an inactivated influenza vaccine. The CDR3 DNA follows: TGTGCCAGCAGCTTGGGGGTCGCAGCAGGTACGCAGTATTTT. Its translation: CASSLGVAAGTQYF.